This T cell receptor (beta chain) was retrieved from a study of beta chain features in type 1 diabetes. There are many counts of this clone. Its target is unknown. The CDR3 is 16 residues long. Unmatched junction bases numbered 6, after V lost 0 bases and J lost 8 bases. Study outcomes and limitations: Highly expressing activated T cells could be over-counted with a cDNA template. A potential influence of HLA type upon TCRB rearrangement remained unresolved herein.

cDNA synthesis used the whole RNA isolate, giving expressed TCRB sequences. Sequencing was performed with immunoSEQ multiplex PCR; in TCRdb, only in-frame clones are kept and a portion is missing. The data show approximately 170,000 clones, with approximately 9.9% seen just once and approximately 2.3% held by the top ten. Sorting that relied on CD45RO/CCR7/CD25/CD127/CD95/CD27 yielded CD4+ naive, central memory, regulatory and stem cell-like memory cells. Sorted populations all exceeded 95% purity. This receptor was identified in a woman aged 18-29 years in good health. The chain links TRBV23-1 to TRBJ1-6; TRBD1 aligns across 8 bases. TRBV23-1 is classed as an ORF, of uncertain function. The sequencing input was central memory CD4+ T cells from blood. The CDR3 loop reads CASSQSIRTGYSPLHF. CDR3 sequence (DNA): TGCGCCAGCAGTCAATCGATCCGGACAGGGTATTCACCCCTCCACTTT.